This TCR beta chain was observed in a study of identical twins. Notes on the study in general: For zero-insertion analyses, partial confounding could come from invariant MAIT and iNKT cells. Findings came from cross-sectional statistics, without long-term follow-up of donors.

Germline values: CDR1 SNHLY, CDR2 FYNNEI. The CDR3 has 12 amino acids. The V and J ends lost 8 bases and 8 bases respectively, with 12 bases between them. This clonotype was detected only a few times. The antigen remains undetermined. Each CDR3 protein is one row after TCRdb ran MiXCR on the 5' RACE reads. Of 500,000 to 550,000 distinct CDR3 sequences in the sample, approximately 20% were seen once. These data also featured in a second study, about yellow fever vaccine responses in identical twins.

This clonotype was sampled from a woman aged 18-29 years in good health. The chain uses TRBV2 and TRBJ1-4, with D uncertain. The sequenced material came from CD4+ T cells sorted from blood. The CDR3 region has the DNA TGTGCCAGCGGTGGTAATTTGGAAAAACTGTTTTTT. This encodes CASGGNLEKLFF.